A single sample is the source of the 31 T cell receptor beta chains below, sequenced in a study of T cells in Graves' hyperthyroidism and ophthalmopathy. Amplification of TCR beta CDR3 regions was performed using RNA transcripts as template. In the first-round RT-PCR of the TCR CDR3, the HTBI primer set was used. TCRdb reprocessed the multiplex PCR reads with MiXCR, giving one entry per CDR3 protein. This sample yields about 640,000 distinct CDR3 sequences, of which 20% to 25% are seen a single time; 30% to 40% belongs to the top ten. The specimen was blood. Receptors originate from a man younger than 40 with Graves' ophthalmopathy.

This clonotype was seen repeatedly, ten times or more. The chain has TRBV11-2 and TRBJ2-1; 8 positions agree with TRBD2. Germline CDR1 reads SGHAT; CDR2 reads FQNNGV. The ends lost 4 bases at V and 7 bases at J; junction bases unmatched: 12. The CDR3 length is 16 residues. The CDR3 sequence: CASSSSTGGPRNEQFF. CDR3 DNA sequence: TGTGCCAGCAGCTCCTCAACGGGAGGGCCTAGGAATGAGCAGTTCTTC.

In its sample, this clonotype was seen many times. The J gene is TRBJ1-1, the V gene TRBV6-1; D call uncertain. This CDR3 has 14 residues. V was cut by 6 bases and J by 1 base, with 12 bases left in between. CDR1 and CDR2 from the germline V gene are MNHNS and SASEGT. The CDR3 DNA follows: TGTGCCAGCAGCGTTATACAGAGGAACACTGAAGCTTTCTTT. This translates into CASSVIQRNTEAFF.

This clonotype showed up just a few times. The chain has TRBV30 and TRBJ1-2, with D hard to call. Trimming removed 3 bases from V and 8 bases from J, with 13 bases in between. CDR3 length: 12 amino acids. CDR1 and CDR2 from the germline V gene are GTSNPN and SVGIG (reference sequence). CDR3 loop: CAWSPTTGGYTF. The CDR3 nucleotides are TGTGCCTGGAGCCCTACAACCGGAGGCTACACCTTC.

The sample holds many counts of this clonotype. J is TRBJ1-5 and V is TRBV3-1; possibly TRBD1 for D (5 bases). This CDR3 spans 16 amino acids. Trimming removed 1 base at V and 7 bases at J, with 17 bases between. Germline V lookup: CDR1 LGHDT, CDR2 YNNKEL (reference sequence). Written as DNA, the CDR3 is TGTGCCAGCAGCCAAGGGCCAAAGGGGTCCAAACAGCCCCAGCATTTT. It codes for CASSQGPKGSKQPQHF.

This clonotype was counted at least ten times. CDR3 nucleotides: TGCGCCAGCAGCTTGGATGGGGGGGGACTGAGAACCTACAATGAGCAGTTCTTC. Its protein is CASSLDGGGLRTYNEQFF. This chain uses TRBV5-1 with TRBJ2-1; TRBD2 matches 7 bases. CDR3 length equals 18 residues. V was clipped by 0 bases and J by 2 bases; unmatched bases: 11. The germline V gene encodes CDR1 SGHRS and CDR2 YFSETQ.

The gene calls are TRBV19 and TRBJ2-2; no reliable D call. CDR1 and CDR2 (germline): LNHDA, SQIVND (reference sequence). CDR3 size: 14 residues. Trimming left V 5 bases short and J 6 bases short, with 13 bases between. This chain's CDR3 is CASSVDRAPGELFF. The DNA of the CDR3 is TGTGCCAGTAGTGTTGATCGAGCTCCCGGGGAGCTGTTTTTT.

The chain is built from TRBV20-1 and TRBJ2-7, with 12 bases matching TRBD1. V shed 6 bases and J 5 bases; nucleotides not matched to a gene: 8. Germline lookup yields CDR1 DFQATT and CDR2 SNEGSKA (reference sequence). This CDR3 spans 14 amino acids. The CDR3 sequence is CSASLRDRGHEQYF. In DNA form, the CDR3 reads TGCAGTGCCTCCCTCCGGGACAGGGGGCACGAGCAGTACTTC.

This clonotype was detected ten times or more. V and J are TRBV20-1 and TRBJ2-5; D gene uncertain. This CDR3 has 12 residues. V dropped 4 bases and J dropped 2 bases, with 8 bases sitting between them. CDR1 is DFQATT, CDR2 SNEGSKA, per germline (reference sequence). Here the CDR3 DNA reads TGCAGTGCTAAGGCTCCTCAAGAGACCCAGTACTTC. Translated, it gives CSAKAPQETQYF.

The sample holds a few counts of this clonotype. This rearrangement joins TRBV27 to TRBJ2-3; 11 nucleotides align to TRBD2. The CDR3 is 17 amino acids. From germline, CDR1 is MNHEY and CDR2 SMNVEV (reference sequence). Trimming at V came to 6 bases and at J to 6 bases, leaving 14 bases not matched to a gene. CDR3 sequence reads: CASRSPGLAARGDTQYF. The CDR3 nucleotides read TGTGCCAGCAGATCGCCGGGACTAGCGGCAAGAGGGGATACGCAGTATTTT.

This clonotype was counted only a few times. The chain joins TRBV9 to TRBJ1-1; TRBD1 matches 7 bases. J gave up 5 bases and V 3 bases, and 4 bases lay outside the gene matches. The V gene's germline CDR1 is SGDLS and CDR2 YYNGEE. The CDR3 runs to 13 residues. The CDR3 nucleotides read TGTGCCAGCAGCGCCCGACAGGGAACTGAAGCTTTCTTT. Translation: CASSARQGTEAFF.

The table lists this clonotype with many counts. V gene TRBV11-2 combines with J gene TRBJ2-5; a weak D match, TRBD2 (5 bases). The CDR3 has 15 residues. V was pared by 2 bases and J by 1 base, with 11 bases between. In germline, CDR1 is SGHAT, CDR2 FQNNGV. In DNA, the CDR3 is TGTGCCAGCAGCTTACTCCGGGGTGTCCAAGAGACCCAGTACTTC. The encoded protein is CASSLLRGVQETQYF.

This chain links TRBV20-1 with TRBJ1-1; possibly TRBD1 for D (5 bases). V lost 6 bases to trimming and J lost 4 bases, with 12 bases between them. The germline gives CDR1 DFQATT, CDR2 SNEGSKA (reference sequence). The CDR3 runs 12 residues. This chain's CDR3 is CSAARDLTEAFF. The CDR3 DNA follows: TGCAGTGCGGCACGGGACCTCACTGAAGCTTTCTTT.

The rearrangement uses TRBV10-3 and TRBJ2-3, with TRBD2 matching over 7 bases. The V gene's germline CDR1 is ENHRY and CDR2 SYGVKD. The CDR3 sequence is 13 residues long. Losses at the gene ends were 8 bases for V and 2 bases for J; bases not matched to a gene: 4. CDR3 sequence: CAISLAVTDTQYF. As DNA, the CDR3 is TGTGCCATCTCCCTAGCGGTCACAGATACGCAGTATTTT.

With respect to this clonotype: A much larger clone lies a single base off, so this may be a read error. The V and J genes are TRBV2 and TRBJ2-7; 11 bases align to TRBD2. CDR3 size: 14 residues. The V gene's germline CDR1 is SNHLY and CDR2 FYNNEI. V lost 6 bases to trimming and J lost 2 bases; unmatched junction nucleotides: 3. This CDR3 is CASRGTSGPYEQYF. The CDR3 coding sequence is TGTGCCAGCAGGGGGACTAGCGGCCCCTACGAGCAGTACTTC.

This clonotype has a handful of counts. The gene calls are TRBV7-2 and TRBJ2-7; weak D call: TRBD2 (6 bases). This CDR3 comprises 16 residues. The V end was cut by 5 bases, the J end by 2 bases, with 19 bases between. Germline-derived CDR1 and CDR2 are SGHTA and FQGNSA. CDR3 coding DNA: TGTGCCAGCAGCCGGCCGGGAGCGAGAGGGCCCTACGAGCAGTACTTC. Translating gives CASSRPGARGPYEQYF.

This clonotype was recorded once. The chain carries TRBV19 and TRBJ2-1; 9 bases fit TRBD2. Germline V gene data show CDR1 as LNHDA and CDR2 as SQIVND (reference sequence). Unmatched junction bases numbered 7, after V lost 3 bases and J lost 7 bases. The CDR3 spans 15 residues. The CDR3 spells CASSIRGRGRNEQFF. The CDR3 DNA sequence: TGTGCCAGTAGTATTCGCGGGAGGGGTAGGAATGAGCAGTTCTTC.

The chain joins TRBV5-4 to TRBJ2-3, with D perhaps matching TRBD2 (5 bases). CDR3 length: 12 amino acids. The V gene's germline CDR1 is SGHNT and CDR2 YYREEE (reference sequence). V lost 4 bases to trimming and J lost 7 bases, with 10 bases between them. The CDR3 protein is CASSRAGNTQYF. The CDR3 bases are TGTGCCAGCAGCCGGGCCGGGAATACGCAGTATTTT.

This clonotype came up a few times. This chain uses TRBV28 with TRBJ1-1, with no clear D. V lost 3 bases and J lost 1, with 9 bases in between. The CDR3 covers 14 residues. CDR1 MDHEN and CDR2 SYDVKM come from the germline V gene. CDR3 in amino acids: CASSFLTGNTEAFF. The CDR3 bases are TGTGCCAGCAGTTTTCTCACGGGGAACACTGAAGCTTTCTTT.

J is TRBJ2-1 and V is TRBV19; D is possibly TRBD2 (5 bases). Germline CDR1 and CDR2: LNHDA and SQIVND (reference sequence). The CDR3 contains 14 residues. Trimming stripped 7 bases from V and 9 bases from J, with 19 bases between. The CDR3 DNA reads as TGTGCCAGTAAAGCGGCGATCGAGTCTAGTGAGCAGTTCTTC. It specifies CASKAAIESSEQFF.

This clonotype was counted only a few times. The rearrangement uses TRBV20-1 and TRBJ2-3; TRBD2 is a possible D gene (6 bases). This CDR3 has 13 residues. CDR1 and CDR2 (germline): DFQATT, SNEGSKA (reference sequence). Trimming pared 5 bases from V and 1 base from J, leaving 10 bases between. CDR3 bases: TGCAGTGCTTCCGGGACTGGCACAGATACGCAGTATTTT. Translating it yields CSASGTGTDTQYF.

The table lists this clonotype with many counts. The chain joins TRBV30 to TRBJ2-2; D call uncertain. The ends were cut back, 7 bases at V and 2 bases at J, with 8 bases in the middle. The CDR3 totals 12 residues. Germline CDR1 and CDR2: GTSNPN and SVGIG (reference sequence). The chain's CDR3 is CALTYNTGELFF. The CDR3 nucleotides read TGTGCCTTGACATACAACACCGGGGAGCTGTTTTTT. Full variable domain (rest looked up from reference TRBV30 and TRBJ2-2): SQTIHQWPATLVQPVGSPLSLECTVEGTSNPNLYWYRQAAGRGLQLLFYSVGIGQISSEVPQNLSASRPQDRQFILSSKKLLLSDSGFYLCALTYNTGELFFGEGSRLTVL.

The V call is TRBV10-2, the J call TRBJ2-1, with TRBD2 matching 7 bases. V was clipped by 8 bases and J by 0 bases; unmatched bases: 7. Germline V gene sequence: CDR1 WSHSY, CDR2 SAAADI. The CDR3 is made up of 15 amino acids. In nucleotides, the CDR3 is TGCGCCAGCGGGGAGGGTGGGAGCTCCTACAATGAGCAGTTCTTC. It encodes CASGEGGSSYNEQFF.

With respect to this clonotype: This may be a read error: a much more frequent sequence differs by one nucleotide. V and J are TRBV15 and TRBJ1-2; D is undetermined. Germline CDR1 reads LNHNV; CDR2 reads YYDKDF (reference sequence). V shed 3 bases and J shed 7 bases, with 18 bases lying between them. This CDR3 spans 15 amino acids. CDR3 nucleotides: TGTGCCACCAGCAGGGCACCCGAGCCGGGCCCTGGCTACACCTTC. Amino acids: CATSRAPEPGPGYTF.

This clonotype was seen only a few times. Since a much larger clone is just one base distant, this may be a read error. CDR3 region: CASSLSPAGSNEQFF. The CDR3 nucleotides are TGTGCCAGCAGCTTAAGCCCAGCGGGAAGCAATGAGCAGTTCTTC. V gene TRBV7-2 combines with J gene TRBJ2-1, with 7 bases lining up with TRBD2. Losses at the gene ends were 2 bases for V and 6 bases for J; bases not matched to a gene: 7. The CDR3 extends over 15 amino acids. Germline CDR1 is SGHTA and CDR2 is FQGNSA.

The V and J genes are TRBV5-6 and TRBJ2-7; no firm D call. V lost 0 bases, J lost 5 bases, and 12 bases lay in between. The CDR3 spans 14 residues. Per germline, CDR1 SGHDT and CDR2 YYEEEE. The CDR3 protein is CASSLAGRVHEQYF. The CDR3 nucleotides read TGTGCCAGCAGCTTGGCCGGACGGGTTCACGAGCAGTACTTC.

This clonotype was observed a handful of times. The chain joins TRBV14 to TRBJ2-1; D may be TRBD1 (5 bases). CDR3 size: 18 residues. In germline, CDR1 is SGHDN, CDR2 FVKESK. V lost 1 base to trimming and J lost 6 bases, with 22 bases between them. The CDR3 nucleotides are TGTGCCAGCAGCCAAGGGTTGGTCAACTCGTATGGGGCCAATGAGCAGTTCTTC. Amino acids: CASSQGLVNSYGANEQFF.

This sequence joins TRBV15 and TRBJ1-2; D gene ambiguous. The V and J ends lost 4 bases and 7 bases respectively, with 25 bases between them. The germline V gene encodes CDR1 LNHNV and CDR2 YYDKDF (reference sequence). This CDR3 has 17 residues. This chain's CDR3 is CATSTDGPGYFKGGYTF. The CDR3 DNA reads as TGTGCCACCAGCACGGACGGCCCAGGTTACTTCAAGGGTGGCTACACCTTC. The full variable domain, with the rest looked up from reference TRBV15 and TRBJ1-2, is DAMVIQNPRYQVTQFGKPVTLSCSQTLNHNVMYWYQQKSSQAPKLLFHYYDKDFNNEADTPDNFQSRRPNTSFCFLDIRSPGLGDTAMYLCATSTDGPGYFKGGYTFGSGTRLTVV.

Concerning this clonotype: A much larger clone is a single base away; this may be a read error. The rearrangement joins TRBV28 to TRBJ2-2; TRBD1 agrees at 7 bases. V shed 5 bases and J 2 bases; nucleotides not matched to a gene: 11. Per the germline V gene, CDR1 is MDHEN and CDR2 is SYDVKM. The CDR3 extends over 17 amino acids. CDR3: CASSLPWGQSNTGELFF. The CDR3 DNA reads TGTGCCAGCAGTCTGCCCTGGGGACAGAGTAACACCGGGGAGCTGTTTTTT. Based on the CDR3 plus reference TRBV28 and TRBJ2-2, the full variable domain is DVKVTQSSRYLVKRTGEKVFLECVQDMDHENMFWYRQDPGLGLRLIYFSYDVKMKEKGDIPEGYSVSREKKERFSLILESASTNQTSMYLCASSLPWGQSNTGELFFGEGSRLTVL.

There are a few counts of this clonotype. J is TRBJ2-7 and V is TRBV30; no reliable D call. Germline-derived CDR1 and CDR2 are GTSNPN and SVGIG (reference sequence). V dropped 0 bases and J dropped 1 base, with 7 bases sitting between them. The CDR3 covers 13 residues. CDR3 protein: CAWSVSGSYEQYF. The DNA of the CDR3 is TGTGCCTGGAGTGTATCAGGTTCCTACGAGCAGTACTTC.

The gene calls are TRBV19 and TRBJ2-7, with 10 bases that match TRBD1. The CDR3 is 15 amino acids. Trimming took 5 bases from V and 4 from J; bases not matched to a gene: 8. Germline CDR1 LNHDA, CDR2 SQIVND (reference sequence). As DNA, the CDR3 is TGTGCCAGTAGTGCGACAGGGGGCGCGTTTTACGAGCAGTACTTC. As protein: CASSATGGAFYEQYF.

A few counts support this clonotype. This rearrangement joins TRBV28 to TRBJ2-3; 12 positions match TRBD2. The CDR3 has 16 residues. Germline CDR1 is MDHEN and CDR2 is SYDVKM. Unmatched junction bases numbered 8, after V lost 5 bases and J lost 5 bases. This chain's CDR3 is CASSPWTSGTVDTQYF. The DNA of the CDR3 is TGTGCCAGCAGTCCCTGGACTAGCGGGACGGTAGATACGCAGTATTTT.